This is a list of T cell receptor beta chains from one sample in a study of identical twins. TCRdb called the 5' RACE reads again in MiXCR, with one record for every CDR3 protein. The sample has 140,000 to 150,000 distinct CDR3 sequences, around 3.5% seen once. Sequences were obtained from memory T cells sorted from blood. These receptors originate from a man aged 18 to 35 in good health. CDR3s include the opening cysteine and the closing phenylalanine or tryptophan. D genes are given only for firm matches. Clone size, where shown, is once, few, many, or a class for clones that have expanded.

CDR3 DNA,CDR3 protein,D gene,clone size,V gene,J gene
TGCGCCAGCAGCCTCCTCGGCTATGAGCAGTTCTTC,CASSLLGYEQFF,-,many,TRBV5-1,TRBJ2-1
TGTGCCAGCACCACCCATGAAGGGACACCGAGCTCCTACGAGCAGTACTTC,CASTTHEGTPSSYEQYF,-,many,TRBV6-9,TRBJ2-7
TGTGCCAGCTCACCTCAACTGCTGGATACGCAGTATTTT,CASSPQLLDTQYF,-,-,TRBV18,TRBJ2-3
TGCAGTGCTTCCGTACCCGGGACAGGGAGAGAGACCCAGTACTTC,CSASVPGTGRETQYF,TRBD1,few,TRBV20-1,TRBJ2-5
TGCGCCAGCAGCTTGGACCAGGGTGGCAATCAGCCCCAGCATTTT,CASSLDQGGNQPQHF,-,many,TRBV5-1,TRBJ1-5
TGTGCCATCAGTGTGGACAGGGACAATGAGCAGTTCTTC,CAISVDRDNEQFF,TRBD1,many,TRBV10-3,TRBJ2-1
TGTGCCAGCAGCTCTCAACGAACTCCTCAAGCCAAAAACATTCAGTACTTC,CASSSQRTPQAKNIQYF,-,many,TRBV27,TRBJ2-4
TGTGCCAGCAGCCCGCCGCGGGCTCTTTCCTACGAGCAGTACTTC,CASSPPRALSYEQYF,-,many,TRBV7-9,TRBJ2-7
TGTGCCAGCAGTGAAACAGGGCTCCAAGAGACCCAGTACTTC,CASSETGLQETQYF,-,many,TRBV25-1,TRBJ2-5
TGTGCCAGCAGGGAGACAGGGGTACAAGAGACCCAGTACTTC,CASRETGVQETQYF,TRBD1,many,TRBV7-9,TRBJ2-5
TGCAGTGCTAGAGGGCCAGACTACGAGCAGTACTTC,CSARGPDYEQYF,-,many,TRBV20-1,TRBJ2-7
TGTGCCAGCAGCCGTGGTATAGAAGGGGGCTACACCTTC,CASSRGIEGGYTF,-,many,TRBV7-9,TRBJ1-2
TGCAGTGCCATCGGACTGGCTAGCGGGAACGCAGATACGCAGTATTTT,CSAIGLASGNADTQYF,TRBD2,many,TRBV20-1,TRBJ2-3
TGTGCCAGCAGCCCCGAGGGGGCCGACATTCAGTACTTC,CASSPEGADIQYF,TRBD1,many,TRBV12-3/TRBV12-4,TRBJ2-4
TGTGCCAGCAGCCAAGCTTGGGGGAGTCCCAGGGCCGGGGAGCTGTTTTTT,CASSQAWGSPRAGELFF,-,many,TRBV3-1,TRBJ2-2
TGCAGTGCTAGTCCCACTAGCGGGAGGCCAGATACGCAGTATTTT,CSASPTSGRPDTQYF,TRBD2,many,TRBV20-1,TRBJ2-3
TGCGCCAGCAGCTTGGAGTCCGGAAACACCATATATTTT,CASSLESGNTIYF,-,many,TRBV5-1,TRBJ1-3
TGTGCCAGCAGACCTAGTAAGACTGAAGCTTTCTTT,CASRPSKTEAFF,-,many,TRBV12-3/TRBV12-4,TRBJ1-1
TGTGCCAGCAGCAGGGGCCGGGCTAGCGAATTCTACGAGCAGTACTTC,CASSRGRASEFYEQYF,-,few,TRBV7-8,TRBJ2-7
TGTGCCAGTAGGTCCACGATGGGGATTGGCTACACCTTC,CASRSTMGIGYTF,-,few,TRBV19,TRBJ1-2
TGTGCCAGCAGCTTCCCGGGGAGCGGGAGGAGGAATGAGCAGTTCTTC,CASSFPGSGRRNEQFF,TRBD2,-,TRBV11-2,TRBJ2-1
TGCAGCGTTGCGGGACAGGGGTGGGTTGCTGAAGCTTTCTTT,CSVAGQGWVAEAFF,TRBD1,many,TRBV29-1,TRBJ1-1
TGTGCCAGCAGCCGGGACTCAACGAAACCGGGCTTT,CASSRDSTKPGF,-,many,TRBV7-2,TRBJ1-1
TGTGCCAGCAGCTTAACAGGGTTCGGCCAAGAGACCCAGTACTTC,CASSLTGFGQETQYF,-,many,TRBV9,TRBJ2-5
TGTGCCACCAGTGATCCCGGACGGAAGTATGGCTACACCTTC,CATSDPGRKYGYTF,-,many,TRBV24-1,TRBJ1-2
TGCAGCGTTGATGGTTTCCTAGCGGGAGTCTCCTACGAGCAGTACTTC,CSVDGFLAGVSYEQYF,TRBD2,many,TRBV29-1,TRBJ2-7
TGCGCCAGCAGCCCCTACTGGGGGGCTGGCAATGAGCAGTTCTTC,CASSPYWGAGNEQFF,-,few,TRBV4-1,TRBJ2-1
TGTGCCAGCAGCCAGACAGGGAGCTCCTACGAGCAGTACTTC,CASSQTGSSYEQYF,TRBD1,many,TRBV4-2,TRBJ2-7
TGTGCCAGCGGAGGAGGGGCCGGCTATGGCTACACCTTC,CASGGGAGYGYTF,-,few,TRBV28,TRBJ1-2
TGCGCCAGCAGCGCCGGCCTAAACATTCAGTACTTC,CASSAGLNIQYF,-,many,TRBV4-1,TRBJ2-4
TGTGCCAGCAGTTTAGGCCTAGCCCTGGGATACTCATATTTT,CASSLGLALGYSYF,-,many,TRBV12-3/TRBV12-4,TRBJ2-3